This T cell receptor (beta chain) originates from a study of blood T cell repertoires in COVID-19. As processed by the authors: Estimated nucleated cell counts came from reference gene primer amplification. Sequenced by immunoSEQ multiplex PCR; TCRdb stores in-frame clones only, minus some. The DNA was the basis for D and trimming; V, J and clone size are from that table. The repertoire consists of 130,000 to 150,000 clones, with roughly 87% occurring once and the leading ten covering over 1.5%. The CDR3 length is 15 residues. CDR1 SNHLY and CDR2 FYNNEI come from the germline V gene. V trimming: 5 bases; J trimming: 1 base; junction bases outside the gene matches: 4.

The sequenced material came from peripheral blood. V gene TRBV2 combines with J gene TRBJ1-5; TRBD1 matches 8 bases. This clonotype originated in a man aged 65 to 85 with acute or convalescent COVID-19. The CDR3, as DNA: TGTGCCAGCAGTCAGACAGGGGTGAGCAATCAGCCCCAGCATTTT. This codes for CASSQTGVSNQPQHF. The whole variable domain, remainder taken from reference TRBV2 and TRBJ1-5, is EPEVTQTPSHQVTQMGQEVILRCVPISNHLYFYWYRQILGQKVEFLVSFYNNEISEKSEIFDDQFSVERPDGSNFTLKIRSTKLEDSAMYFCASSQTGVSNQPQHFGDGTRLSIL.